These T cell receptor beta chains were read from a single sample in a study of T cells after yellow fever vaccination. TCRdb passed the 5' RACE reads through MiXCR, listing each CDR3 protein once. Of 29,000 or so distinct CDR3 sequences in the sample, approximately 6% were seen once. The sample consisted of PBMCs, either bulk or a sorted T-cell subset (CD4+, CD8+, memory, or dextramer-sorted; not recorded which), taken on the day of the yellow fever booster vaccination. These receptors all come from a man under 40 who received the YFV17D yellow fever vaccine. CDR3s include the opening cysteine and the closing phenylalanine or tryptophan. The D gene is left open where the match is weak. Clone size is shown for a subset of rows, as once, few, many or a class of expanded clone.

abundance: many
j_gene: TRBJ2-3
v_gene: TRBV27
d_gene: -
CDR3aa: CASSFRQFPLDTQYF
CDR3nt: TGTGCCAGCAGTTTTAGGCAGTTTCCCTTAGATACGCAGTATTTT

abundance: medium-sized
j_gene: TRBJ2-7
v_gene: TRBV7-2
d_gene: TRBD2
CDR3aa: CASSSLAGGAEQYF
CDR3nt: TGTGCCAGCAGTTCACTAGCGGGAGGTGCGGAGCAGTACTTC

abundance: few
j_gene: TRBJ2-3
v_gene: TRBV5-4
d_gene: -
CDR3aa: CASSLTSGPSTDTQYF
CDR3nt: TGTGCCAGCAGCTTGACCAGCGGGCCTAGCACAGATACGCAGTATTTT

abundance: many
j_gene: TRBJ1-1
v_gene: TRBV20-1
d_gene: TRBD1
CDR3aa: CSASRDRGTEAFF
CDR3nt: TGCAGTGCTAGCCGGGACAGGGGCACTGAAGCTTTCTTT

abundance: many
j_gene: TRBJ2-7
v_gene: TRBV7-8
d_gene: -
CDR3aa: CASSPNIKSSYEQYF
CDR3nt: TGTGCCAGCAGCCCTAATATCAAGAGCTCCTACGAGCAGTACTTC

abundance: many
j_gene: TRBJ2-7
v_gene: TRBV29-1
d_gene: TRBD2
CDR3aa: CSVVPGTSGLYEQYF
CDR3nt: TGCAGCGTTGTTCCCGGGACTAGCGGGCTTTACGAGCAGTACTTC

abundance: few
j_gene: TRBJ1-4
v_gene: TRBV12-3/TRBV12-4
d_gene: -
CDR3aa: CASSFAATANEKLFF
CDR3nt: TGTGCCAGCAGTTTCGCGGCAACGGCTAATGAAAAACTGTTTTTT

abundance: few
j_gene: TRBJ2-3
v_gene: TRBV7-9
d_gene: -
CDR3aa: CASSTPTGRDTQYF
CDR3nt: TGTGCCAGCAGCACCCCCACAGGGAGGGATACGCAGTATTTT

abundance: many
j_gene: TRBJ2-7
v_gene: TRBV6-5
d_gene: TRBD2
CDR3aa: CATNKWAGGPREQYF
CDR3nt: TGTGCCACAAACAAGTGGGCGGGAGGGCCGCGCGAGCAGTACTTC

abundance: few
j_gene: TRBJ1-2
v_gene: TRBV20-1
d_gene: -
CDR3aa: CSASLGTPYGYTF
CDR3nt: TGCAGTGCTAGTTTGGGGACACCCTATGGCTACACCTTC

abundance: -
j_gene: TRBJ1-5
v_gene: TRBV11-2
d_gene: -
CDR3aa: CASSFSGDQPQHF
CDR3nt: TGTGCCAGCAGCTTTTCGGGCGATCAGCCCCAGCATTTT

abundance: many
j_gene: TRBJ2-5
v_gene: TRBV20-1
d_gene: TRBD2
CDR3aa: CSARPRLPGLAGGLETQYF
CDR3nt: TGCAGTGCTAGACCTCGGCTTCCGGGACTAGCGGGAGGTCTGGAGACCCAGTACTTC

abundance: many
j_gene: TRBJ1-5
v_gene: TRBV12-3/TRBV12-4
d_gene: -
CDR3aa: CASSRRDYQYSNQPQHF
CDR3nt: TGTGCCAGCAGTCGCCGGGACTACCAATATAGCAATCAGCCCCAGCATTTT

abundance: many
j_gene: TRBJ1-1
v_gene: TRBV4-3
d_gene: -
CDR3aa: CASSQELGATEAFF
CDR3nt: TGCGCCAGCAGCCAAGAATTAGGGGCCACTGAAGCTTTCTTT

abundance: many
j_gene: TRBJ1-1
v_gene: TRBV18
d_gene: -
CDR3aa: CASSPINGPRNTEAFF
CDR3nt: TGTGCCAGCTCACCGATAAACGGTCCCCGGAACACTGAAGCTTTCTTT

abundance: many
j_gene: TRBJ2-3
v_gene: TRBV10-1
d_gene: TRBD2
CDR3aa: CASSESAGFMDTQYF
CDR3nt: TGCGCCAGCAGTGAGTCAGCGGGATTCATGGATACGCAGTATTTT

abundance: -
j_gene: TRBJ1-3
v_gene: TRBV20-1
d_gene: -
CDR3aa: CSAHIPAGDGNTIYF
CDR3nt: TGCAGTGCCCACATCCCGGCCGGGGATGGAAACACCATATATTTT

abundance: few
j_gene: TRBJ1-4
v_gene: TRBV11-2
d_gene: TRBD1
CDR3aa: CASSLGQGYEKLFF
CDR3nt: TGTGCCAGCAGCTTGGGACAGGGTTATGAAAAACTGTTTTTT

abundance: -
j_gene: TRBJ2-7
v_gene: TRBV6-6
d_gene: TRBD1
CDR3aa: CASIPTGGYEQYF
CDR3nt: TGTGCCAGCATCCCGACAGGGGGCTACGAGCAGTACTTC

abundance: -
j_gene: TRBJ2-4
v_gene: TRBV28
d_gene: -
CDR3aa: CAMGPGLAKNIQYF
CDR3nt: TGTGCCATGGGCCCGGGGCTAGCCAAAAACATTCAGTACTTC

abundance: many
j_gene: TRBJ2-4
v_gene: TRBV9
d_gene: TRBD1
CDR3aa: CASSTGAKNIQYF
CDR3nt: TGTGCCAGCAGCACAGGGGCAAAAAACATTCAGTACTTC